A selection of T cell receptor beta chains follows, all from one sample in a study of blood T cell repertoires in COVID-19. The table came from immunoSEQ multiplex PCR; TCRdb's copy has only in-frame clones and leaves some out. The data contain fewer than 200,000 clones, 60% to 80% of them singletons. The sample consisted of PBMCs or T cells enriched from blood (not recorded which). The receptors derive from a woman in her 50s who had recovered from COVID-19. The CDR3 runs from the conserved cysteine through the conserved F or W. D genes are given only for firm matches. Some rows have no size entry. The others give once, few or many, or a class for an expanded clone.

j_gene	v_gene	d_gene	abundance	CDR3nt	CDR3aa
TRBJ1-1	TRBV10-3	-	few	TGTGCCATCAGTGAAAACAGGGAGACTGAAGCTTTCTTT	CAISENRETEAFF
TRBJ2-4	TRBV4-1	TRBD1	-	TGCGCCAGCAGCCAGGGACAGGGGGCTACCAAAAACATTCAGTACTTC	CASSQGQGATKNIQYF
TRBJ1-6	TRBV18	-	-	TGTGCCAGCTCTCTCCTCGACGCGCCCGGGTCCTATAATTCACCCCTCCACTTT	CASSLLDAPGSYNSPLHF
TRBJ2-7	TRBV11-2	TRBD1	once	TGTGCCAGCAGCCACTCCGGGGACAGGGGGGCCTACGAGCAGTACTTC	CASSHSGDRGAYEQYF
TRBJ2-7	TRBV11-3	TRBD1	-	TGTGCCAGCAGTCCCCCCGGGACAGGGAGCGAGCAGTACTTC	CASSPPGTGSEQYF
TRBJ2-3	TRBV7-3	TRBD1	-	TGTGCCAGCAGCTTAGGGGACAGCGCAGATACGCAGTATTTT	CASSLGDSADTQYF
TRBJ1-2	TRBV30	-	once	TGTGCCTGGACGACAGTTTCTAACTATGGCTACACCTTC	CAWTTVSNYGYTF
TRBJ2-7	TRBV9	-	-	TGTGCCAGCAGCGTCGGGCTTACGGGGAGGGAGCAGTACTTC	CASSVGLTGREQYF
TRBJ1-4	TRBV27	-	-	TGTGCCAGCAGGCGGGGAGGGTGGAATGAAAAACTGTTTTTT	CASRRGGWNEKLFF
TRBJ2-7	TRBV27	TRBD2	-	TGTGCCAGCAGATCAGGACTAGCGGGAGATAGGCAGTACTTC	CASRSGLAGDRQYF
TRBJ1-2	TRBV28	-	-	TGTGCCAGCAGTTCCTCGACAGAAAACTATGGCTACACCTTC	CASSSSTENYGYTF
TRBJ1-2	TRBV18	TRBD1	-	TGTGCCAGCTCACCCCCGGGACAGGGAATCGCTAACTATGGCTACACCTTC	CASSPPGQGIANYGYTF
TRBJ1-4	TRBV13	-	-	TGTGCCAGCAGCTTCGGGGGGAAGGGTGAAAAACTGTTTTTT	CASSFGGKGEKLFF
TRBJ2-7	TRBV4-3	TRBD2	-	TGCGCCAGCAGCCAAGGTCTAGCGGGAATCTCCGAGCAGTACTTC	CASSQGLAGISEQYF
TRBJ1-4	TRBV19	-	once	TGTGCCGCTGGATCCGGGGAGGGAAAACTGTTTTTT	CAAGSGEGKLFF
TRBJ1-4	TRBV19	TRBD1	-	TGTGCCGTCCAGGGGGCGACTAATGAAAAACTGTTTTTT	CAVQGATNEKLFF
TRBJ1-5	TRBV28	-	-	TGTGCCAGCAGCCAAATCACAGGAGATCCCAATCAGCCCCAGCATTTT	CASSQITGDPNQPQHF
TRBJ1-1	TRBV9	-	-	TGTGCCAGCAGCGAAGGCGGACTAATGAACACTGAAGCTTTCTTT	CASSEGGLMNTEAFF
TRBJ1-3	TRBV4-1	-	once	TGCGCCAGCAGCCAAGATCTAAAAGTATCTGGAAACACCATATATTTT	CASSQDLKVSGNTIYF
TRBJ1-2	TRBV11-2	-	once	TGTGCCAGCAGCCCAGACAGAAACTATGGCTACACCTTC	CASSPDRNYGYTF
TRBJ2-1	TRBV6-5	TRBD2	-	TGTGCCAGCAGATGGGGGGGGAGGGTCGATGAGCAGTTCTTC	CASRWGGRVDEQFF
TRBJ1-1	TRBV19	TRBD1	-	TGTGCCAGTAGTTCCCCGGACAGGGGGCTATCTGAAGCTTTCTTT	CASSSPDRGLSEAFF
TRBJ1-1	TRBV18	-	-	TGTGCCAGCTCACCACCGGGGGGAGCGAACACTGAAGCTTTCTTT	CASSPPGGANTEAFF
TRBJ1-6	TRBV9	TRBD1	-	TGTGCCAGCAGCGCGACAGGGCCGAATTCACCCCTCCACTTT	CASSATGPNSPLHF
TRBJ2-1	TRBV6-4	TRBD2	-	TGTGCCAGCAGTGCCGGGACTAGCGGTGAGCAGTTCTTC	CASSAGTSGEQFF
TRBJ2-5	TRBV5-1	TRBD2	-	TGCGCCAGCAGCCCGGCCTTGACTAGCGGGAGCCAAGAGACCCAGTACTTC	CASSPALTSGSQETQYF
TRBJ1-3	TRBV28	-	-	TGTGCCAGCAGTTTTGCCCAAGTCCGAGGCACCATATATTTT	CASSFAQVRGTIYF
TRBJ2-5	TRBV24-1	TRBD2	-	TGTGCCACCTCGTCTAACGGCCCGCTAGCGGGGGAGGTGGAGACCCAGTACTTC	CATSSNGPLAGEVETQYF
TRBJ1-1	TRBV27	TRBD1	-	TGTGCCAGCAGTTTAATAAAGGGGGCTGGGAACACTGAAGCTTTCTTT	CASSLIKGAGNTEAFF
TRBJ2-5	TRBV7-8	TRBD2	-	TGTGCCAGCAGCCCAACCCCTGCAGCGGGAGGAGAGACCCAGTACTTC	CASSPTPAAGGETQYF
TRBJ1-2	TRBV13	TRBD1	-	TGTGCCAGCAGCTTACAGGGGGCGCGGGGCTATGGCTACACCTTC	CASSLQGARGYGYTF
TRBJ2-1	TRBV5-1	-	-	TGCGCCAGCAGCCGCAGACTAGATCGCGCTGAGCAGTTCTTC	CASSRRLDRAEQFF
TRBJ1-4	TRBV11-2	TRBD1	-	TGTGCCAGCAGCTTAGATATGGGGACAGCAACTAATGAAAAACTGTTTTTT	CASSLDMGTATNEKLFF
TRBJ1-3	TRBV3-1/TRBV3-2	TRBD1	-	TGTGCCAGCAGCCAAGTCGGACAGGGGCAAAACACCATATATTTT	CASSQVGQGQNTIYF
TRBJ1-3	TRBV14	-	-	TGTGCCAGCAGCCAACCGACCGGGGGGGGGCAAGGAAACACCATATATTTT	CASSQPTGGGQGNTIYF
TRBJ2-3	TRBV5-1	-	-	TGCGCCAGCATGATGAGCTCTAGCACAGATACGCAGTATTTT	CASMMSSSTDTQYF
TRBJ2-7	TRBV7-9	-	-	TGTGCCAGCAGCTTAGTTGCGTGGGAGCAGTACTTC	CASSLVAWEQYF
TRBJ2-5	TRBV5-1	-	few	TGCGCCAGCAGCCTGTCTCCCGCCGTTCGGGAGACCCAGTACTTC	CASSLSPAVRETQYF
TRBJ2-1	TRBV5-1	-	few	TGCGCCAGCAGCTTGGGGACAGCATCCTACAATGAGCAGTTCTTC	CASSLGTASYNEQFF
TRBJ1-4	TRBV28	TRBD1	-	TGTGCCAGCAGTTCCCGACTGGACAGGGTGAATGAAAAACTGTTTTTT	CASSSRLDRVNEKLFF
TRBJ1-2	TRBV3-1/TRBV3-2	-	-	TGTGCCAGCAGCCAAGTGTTGGCAGGGCAGGGTGGCTACACCTTC	CASSQVLAGQGGYTF
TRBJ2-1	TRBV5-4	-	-	TGTGCCAGCAGCTTGGCCGGGACTCCGGATACTGAGCAGTTCTTC	CASSLAGTPDTEQFF
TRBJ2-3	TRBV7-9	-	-	TGTGCCAGCAGCTTGGGCCGTACTTCGGCAGATACGCAGTATTTT	CASSLGRTSADTQYF
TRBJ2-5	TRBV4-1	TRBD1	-	TGCGCCAGCAGCCAAGAAGGGGGACAGCTAAAAGAGACCCAGTACTTC	CASSQEGGQLKETQYF
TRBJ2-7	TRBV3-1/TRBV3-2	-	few	TGTGCCAGCAGCCAACAGTATAGTCCTGAGGGGCAGTACTTC	CASSQQYSPEGQYF
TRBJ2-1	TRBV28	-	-	TGTGCCAGCAGTTACAGGGTTAATGAGCAGTTCTTC	CASSYRVNEQFF
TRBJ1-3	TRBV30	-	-	TGTGCCTGGAGTCGCAGTGGAAACACCATATATTTT	CAWSRSGNTIYF
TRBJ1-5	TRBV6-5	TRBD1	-	TGTGCCAGCAGCCGGACAGGGGAAAACAATCAGCCCCAGCATTTT	CASSRTGENNQPQHF
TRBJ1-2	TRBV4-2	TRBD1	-	TGTGCCAGCAGCCCGGACAGGCGAGCTAACTATGGCTACACCTTC	CASSPDRRANYGYTF
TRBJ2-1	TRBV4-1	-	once	TGCGCCAGCAGCCAAGACCTCGTCGGAGTCTATGAGCAGTTCTTC	CASSQDLVGVYEQFF
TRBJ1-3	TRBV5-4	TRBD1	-	TGTGCCAGCAGCGTGGACAGGGCCTTATACACCATATATTTT	CASSVDRALYTIYF
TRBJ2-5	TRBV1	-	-	TGCACCAGCAGCCAAGCTCCGGCTAGCGGGGGGGGAGAGACCCAGTACTTC	CTSSQAPASGGGETQYF
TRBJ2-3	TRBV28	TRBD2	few	TGTGCCAGCAGTTTATTTGGACTAGCGGAGAACACAGATACGCAGTATTTT	CASSLFGLAENTDTQYF